Detailed here is one TCR beta chain. Its specificity is unknown. There are 15 residues in the CDR3. Germline V gene lookup returns CDR1 SGHTA and CDR2 FQGNSA. The V gene end was trimmed by 5 bases and the J gene end by 8 bases; junction bases not matched to a gene: 6. The data originate from a study of Ad26.COV2.S vaccination and SARS-CoV-2 variants. Overall study results and limits: Participants in the vaccine arm had higher spike-specific TCR breadth; placebo recipients had lower.

Some clones are missing from TCRdb's copy, which holds only in-frame ones; the method was immunoSEQ multiplex PCR. The sample lists about 480,000 clones, around 88% occurring once. Documented treatment: roughly 20 received Ad26.COV2.S at low or high dose, single or two shots; about 5 received placebo; per-sample allocation not given. On day 63 after the first injection, vaccine and placebo recipients gave samples. Participants' vaccine, an Ad26 vector, delivered Wuhan-strain SARS-CoV-2 spike. Sequenced material: peripheral blood, taken in a trial of Ad26.COV2.S vaccine versus placebo. V is TRBV7-2 and J is TRBJ2-3, with 14 bases that match TRBD2. This receptor was obtained from a person aged 18-65 years who received the Ad26.COV2.S COVID-19 vaccine or a placebo. CDR3 amino acids: CASSAGLAGGVTQYF. CDR3 DNA sequence: TGTGCCAGCAGCGCCGGACTAGCGGGAGGAGTTACGCAGTATTTT.